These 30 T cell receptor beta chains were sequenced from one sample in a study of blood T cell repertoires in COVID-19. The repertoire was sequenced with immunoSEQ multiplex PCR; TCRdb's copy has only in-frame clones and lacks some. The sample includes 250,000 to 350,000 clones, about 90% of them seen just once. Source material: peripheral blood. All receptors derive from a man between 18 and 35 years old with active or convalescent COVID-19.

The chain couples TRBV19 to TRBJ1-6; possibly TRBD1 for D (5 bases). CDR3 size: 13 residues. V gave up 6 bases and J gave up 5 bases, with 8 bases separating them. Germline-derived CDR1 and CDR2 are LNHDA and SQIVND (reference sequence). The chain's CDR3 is CASSPTDNSPLHF. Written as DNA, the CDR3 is TGTGCCAGTAGCCCGACAGATAATTCACCCCTCCACTTT.

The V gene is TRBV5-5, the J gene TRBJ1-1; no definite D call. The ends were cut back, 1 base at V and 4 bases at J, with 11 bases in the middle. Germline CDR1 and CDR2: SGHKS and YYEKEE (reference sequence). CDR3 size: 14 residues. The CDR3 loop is CASSLTQPVTEAFF. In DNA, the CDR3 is TGTGCCAGCAGCTTGACTCAACCCGTCACTGAAGCTTTCTTT.

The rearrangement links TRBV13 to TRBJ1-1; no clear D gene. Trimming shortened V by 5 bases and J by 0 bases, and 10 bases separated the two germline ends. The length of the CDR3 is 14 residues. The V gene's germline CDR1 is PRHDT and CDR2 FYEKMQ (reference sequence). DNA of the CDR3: TGTGCCAGCAGCCCGGAGAGAATGAACACTGAAGCTTTCTTT. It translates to CASSPERMNTEAFF.

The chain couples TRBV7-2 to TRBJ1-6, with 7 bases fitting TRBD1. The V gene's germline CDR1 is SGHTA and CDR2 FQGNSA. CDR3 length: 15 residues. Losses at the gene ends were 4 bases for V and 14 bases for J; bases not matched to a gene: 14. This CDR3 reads CASSWGQTQLGALHF. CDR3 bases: TGTGCCAGCAGCTGGGGACAGACGCAATTAGGTGCCCTCCACTTT.

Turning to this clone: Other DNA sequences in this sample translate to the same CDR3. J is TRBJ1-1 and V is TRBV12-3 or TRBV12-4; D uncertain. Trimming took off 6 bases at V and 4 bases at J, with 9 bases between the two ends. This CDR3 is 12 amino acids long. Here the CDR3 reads CASSPRSTEAFF. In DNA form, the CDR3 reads TGTGCCAGCAGCCCCCGTAGCACTGAAGCTTTCTTT.

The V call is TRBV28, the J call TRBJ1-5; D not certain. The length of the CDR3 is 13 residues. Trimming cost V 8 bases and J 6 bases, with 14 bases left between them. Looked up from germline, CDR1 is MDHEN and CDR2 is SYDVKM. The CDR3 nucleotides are TGTGCCAGCCGAACACACCTTGCTCAGCCCCAGCATTTT. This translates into CASRTHLAQPQHF.

CDR3 bases: TGCGCCAGCAGCGGCGACAGGGGAAGCGACGGCTACACCTTC. Its translation is CASSGDRGSDGYTF. This chain joins TRBV5-1 and TRBJ1-2; 8 nucleotides line up with TRBD1. The CDR3 spans 14 residues. The V gene's germline CDR1 is SGHRS and CDR2 YFSETQ. Trimming removed 4 bases from V and 8 bases from J; junction bases left unmatched: 10.

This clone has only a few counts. This CDR3 is CASSLGEITGRNSPLHF. Here the CDR3 DNA reads TGTGCCAGCAGCTTAGGGGAAATAACAGGGCGGAATTCACCCCTCCACTTT. The chain couples TRBV13 to TRBJ1-6, with a weak D call TRBD1 (6 bases). V lost 0 bases and J lost 7, with 16 bases in between. Germline CDR1 is PRHDT and CDR2 is FYEKMQ (reference sequence). CDR3 length: 17 residues. Full variable domain (rest looked up from reference TRBV13 and TRBJ1-6): AAGVIQSPRHLIKEKRETATLKCYPIPRHDTVYWYQQGPGQDPQFLISFYEKMQSDKGSIPDRFSAQQFSDYHSELNMSSLELGDSALYFCASSLGEITGRNSPLHFGNGTRLTVT.

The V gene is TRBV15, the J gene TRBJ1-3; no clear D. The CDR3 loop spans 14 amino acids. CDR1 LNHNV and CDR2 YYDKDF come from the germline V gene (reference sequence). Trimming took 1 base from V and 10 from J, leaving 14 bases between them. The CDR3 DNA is TGTGCCACCAGCAGAGGGGAGAGGGCGCGGACCATATATTTT. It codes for CATSRGERARTIYF.

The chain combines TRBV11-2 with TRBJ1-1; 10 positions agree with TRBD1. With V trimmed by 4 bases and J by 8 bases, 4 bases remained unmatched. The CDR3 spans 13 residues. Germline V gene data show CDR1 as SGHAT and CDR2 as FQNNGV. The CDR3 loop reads CASSSDRGVEAFF. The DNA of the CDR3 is TGTGCCAGCAGCTCGGACAGGGGGGTCGAAGCTTTCTTT.

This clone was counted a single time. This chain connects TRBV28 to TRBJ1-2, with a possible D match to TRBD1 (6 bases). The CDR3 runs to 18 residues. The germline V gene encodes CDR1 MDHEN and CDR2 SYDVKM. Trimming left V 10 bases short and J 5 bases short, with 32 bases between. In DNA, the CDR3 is TGTGCCACAAAAATGACCGGAGACAGGATCCTGCCGAGATATGGCTACACCTTC. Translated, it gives CATKMTGDRILPRYGYTF.

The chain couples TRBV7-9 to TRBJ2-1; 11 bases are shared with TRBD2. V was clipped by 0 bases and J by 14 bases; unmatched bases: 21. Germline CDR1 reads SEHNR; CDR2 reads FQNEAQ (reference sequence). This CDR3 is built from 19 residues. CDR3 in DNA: TGTGCCAGCAGCTTAGCGGTCATTAGCGGGAGGGCCTTCACCCAAAGTGAGTTCTTC. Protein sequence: CASSLAVISGRAFTQSEFF. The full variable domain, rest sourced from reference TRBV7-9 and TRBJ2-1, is DTGVSQNPRHKITKRGQNVTFRCDPISEHNRLYWYRQTLGQGPEFLTYFQNEAQLEKSRLLSDRFSAERPKGSFSTLEIQRTEQGDSAMYLCASSLAVISGRAFTQSEFFGPGTRLTVL.

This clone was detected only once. The CDR3 DNA reads as TGTGCCAGCAGCGACCTCGGGGGTGGGGAAGAGACCCAGTACTTC. Its protein is CASSDLGGGEETQYF. V usage is TRBV9 and J usage is TRBJ2-5; possible D gene TRBD2, 6 bases. The CDR3 has 15 residues. Germline CDR1 and CDR2: SGDLS and YYNGEE. Deletions cut 3 bases from V and 3 bases from J, with 15 bases between.

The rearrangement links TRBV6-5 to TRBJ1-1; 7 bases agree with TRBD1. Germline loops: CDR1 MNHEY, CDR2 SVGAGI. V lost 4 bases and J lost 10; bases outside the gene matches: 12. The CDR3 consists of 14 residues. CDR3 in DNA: TGTGCCAGCAGTTCGACAGGGCCATCAGTGGGAGCTTTCTTT. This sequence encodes CASSSTGPSVGAFF.

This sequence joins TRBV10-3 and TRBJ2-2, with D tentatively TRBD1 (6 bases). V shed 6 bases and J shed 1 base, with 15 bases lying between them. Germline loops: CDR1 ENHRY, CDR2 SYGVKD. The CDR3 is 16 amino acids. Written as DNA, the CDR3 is TGTGCCATCAGCGCCGTTCCGGGACAGAACACCGGGGAGCTGTTTTTT. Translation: CAISAVPGQNTGELFF.

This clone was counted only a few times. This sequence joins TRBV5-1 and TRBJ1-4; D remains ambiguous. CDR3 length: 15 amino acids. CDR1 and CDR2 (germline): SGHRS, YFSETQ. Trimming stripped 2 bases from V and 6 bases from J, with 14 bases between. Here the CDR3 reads CASSLRGDSYEKLFF. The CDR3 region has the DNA TGCGCCAGCAGCTTAAGAGGCGATAGCTATGAAAAACTGTTTTTT.

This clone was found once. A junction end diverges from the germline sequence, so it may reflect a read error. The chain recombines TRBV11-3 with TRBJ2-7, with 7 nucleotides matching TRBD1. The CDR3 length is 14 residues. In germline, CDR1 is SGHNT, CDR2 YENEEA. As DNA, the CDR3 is TGTGCCAGCAGCCCCGGGACAGACTCCTCCGAGCAGTACTTC. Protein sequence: CASSPGTDSSEQYF.

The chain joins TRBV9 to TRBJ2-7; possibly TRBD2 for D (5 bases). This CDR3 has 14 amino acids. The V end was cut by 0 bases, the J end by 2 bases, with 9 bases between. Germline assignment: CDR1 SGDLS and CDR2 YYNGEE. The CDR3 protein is CASSVEDWAYEQYF. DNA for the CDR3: TGTGCCAGCAGCGTAGAGGACTGGGCCTACGAGCAGTACTTC. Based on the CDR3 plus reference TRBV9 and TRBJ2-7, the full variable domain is DSGVTQTPKHLITATGQRVTLRCSPRSGDLSVYWYQQSLDQGLQFLIQYYNGEERAKGNILERFSAQQFPDLHSELNLSSLELGDSALYFCASSVEDWAYEQYFGPGTRLTVT.

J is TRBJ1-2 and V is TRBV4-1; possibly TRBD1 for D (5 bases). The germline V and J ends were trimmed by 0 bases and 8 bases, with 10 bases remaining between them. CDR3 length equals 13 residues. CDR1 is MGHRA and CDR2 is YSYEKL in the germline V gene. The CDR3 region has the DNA TGCGCCAGCAGCCAAGACCCAGGGCCCGGCTACACCTTC. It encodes CASSQDPGPGYTF.

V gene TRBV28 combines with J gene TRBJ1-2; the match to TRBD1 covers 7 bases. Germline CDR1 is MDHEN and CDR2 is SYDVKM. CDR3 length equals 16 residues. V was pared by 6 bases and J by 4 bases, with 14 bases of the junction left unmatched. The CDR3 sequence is CASSFTGTANIYGYTF. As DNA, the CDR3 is TGTGCCAGCAGCTTTACCGGGACAGCTAACATCTATGGCTACACCTTC.

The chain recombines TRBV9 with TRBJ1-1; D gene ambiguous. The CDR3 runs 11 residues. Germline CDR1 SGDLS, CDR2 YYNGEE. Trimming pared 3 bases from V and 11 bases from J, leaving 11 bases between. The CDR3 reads CASSAINGAFF. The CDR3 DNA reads TGTGCCAGCAGCGCAATAAACGGGGCTTTCTTT.

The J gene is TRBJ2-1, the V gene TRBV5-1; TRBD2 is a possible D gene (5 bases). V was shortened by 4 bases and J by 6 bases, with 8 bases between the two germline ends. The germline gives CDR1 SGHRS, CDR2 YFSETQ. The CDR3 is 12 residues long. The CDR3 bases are TGCGCCAGCAGCCAGGACTTCAATGAGCAGTTCTTC. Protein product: CASSQDFNEQFF.

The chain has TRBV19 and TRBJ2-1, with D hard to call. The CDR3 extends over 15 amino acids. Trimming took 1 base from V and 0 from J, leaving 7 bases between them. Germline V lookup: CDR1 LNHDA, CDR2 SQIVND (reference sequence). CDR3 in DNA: TGTGCCAGTAGTATAGGGCCCAGCTCCTACAATGAGCAGTTCTTC. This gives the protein CASSIGPSSYNEQFF.

CDR3 protein: CASSLVGVGYGYTF. The DNA for the CDR3 is TGTGCCAGCAGCTTGGTAGGGGTTGGCTATGGCTACACCTTC. The V gene is TRBV7-9, the J gene TRBJ1-2; D is possibly TRBD1 (5 bases). Trimming cost V 3 bases and J 4 bases, with 12 bases left between them. CDR3 length: 14 residues. From germline, CDR1 is SEHNR and CDR2 FQNEAQ (reference sequence). The complete variable domain, with remaining parts taken from reference TRBV7-9 and TRBJ1-2, reads DTGVSQNPRHKITKRGQNVTFRCDPISEHNRLYWYRQTLGQGPEFLTYFQNEAQLEKSRLLSDRFSAERPKGSFSTLEIQRTEQGDSAMYLCASSLVGVGYGYTFGSGTRLTVV.

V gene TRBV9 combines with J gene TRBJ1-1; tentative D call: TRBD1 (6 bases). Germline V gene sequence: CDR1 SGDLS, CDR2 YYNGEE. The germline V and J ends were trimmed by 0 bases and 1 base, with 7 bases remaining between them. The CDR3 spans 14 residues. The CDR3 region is CASSVGQENTEAFF. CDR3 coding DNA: TGTGCCAGCAGCGTAGGACAGGAGAACACTGAAGCTTTCTTT.

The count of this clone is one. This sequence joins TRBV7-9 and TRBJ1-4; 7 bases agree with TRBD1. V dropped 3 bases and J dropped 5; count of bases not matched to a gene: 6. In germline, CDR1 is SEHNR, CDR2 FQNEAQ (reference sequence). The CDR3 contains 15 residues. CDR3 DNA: TGTGCCAGCAGCTTCCTCGGGACAGACAATGAAAAACTGTTTTTT. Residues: CASSFLGTDNEKLFF.

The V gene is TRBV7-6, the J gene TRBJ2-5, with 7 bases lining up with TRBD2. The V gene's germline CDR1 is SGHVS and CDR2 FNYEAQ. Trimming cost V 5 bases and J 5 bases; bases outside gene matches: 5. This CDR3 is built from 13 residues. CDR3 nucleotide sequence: TGTGCCAGCAGCCTCATGGGAGGGGAGACCCAGTACTTC. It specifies CASSLMGGETQYF.

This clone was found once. CDR3 amino acids: CASSWGTTGIGFEKLFF. The CDR3 region has the DNA TGTGCCAGCAGCTGGGGGACGACAGGGATAGGTTTTGAAAAACTGTTTTTT. The rearrangement links TRBV5-6 to TRBJ1-4, with 7 bases matching TRBD1. CDR1 and CDR2 from the germline V gene are SGHDT and YYEEEE. The ends lost 3 bases at V and 7 bases at J; junction bases unmatched: 15. This CDR3 has 17 residues.

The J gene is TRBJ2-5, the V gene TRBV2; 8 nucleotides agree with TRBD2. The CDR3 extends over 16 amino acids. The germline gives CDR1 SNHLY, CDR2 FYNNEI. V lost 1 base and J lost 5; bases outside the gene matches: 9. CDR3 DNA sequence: TGTGCCAGCAGTGAAGGCGGACTAGCCGGTCGGGAGACCCAGTACTTC. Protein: CASSEGGLAGRETQYF.

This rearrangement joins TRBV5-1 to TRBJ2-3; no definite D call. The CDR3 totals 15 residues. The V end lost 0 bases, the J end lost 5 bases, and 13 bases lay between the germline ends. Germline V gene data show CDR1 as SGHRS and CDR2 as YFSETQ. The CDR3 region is CASSLERSDIDTQYF. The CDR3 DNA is TGCGCCAGCAGCTTGGAGCGTTCCGATATAGATACGCAGTATTTT.